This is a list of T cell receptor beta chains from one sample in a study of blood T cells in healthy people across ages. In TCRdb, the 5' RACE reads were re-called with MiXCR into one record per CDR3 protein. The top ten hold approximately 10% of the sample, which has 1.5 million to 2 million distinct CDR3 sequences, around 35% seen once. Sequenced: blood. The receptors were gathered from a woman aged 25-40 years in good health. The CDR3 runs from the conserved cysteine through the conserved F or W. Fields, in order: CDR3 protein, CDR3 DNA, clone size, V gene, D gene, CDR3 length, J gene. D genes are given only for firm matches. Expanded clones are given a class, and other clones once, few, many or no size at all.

CDR3 protein: CASRPRGQGGGYTF; CDR3 DNA: TGTGCCAGCAGGCCTCGAGGGCAAGGCGGTGGCTACACCTTC; clone size: .; V gene: TRBV12-3/TRBV12-4; D gene: .; CDR3 length: 14; J gene: TRBJ1-2
CDR3 protein: CASSLPRGFGDTQYF; CDR3 DNA: TGTGCCAGCAGCTTACCCAGAGGGTTTGGAGATACGCAGTATTTT; clone size: .; V gene: TRBV7-2; D gene: .; CDR3 length: 15; J gene: TRBJ2-3
CDR3 protein: CSVCQGGTEAFF; CDR3 DNA: TGCAGCGTCTGCCAGGGGGGCACTGAAGCTTTCTTT; clone size: .; V gene: TRBV29-1; D gene: TRBD1; CDR3 length: 12; J gene: TRBJ1-1
CDR3 protein: CASRRWGANVLTF; CDR3 DNA: TGTGCCAGCAGAAGGTGGGGGGCCAACGTCCTGACTTTC; clone size: few; V gene: TRBV13; D gene: .; CDR3 length: 13; J gene: TRBJ2-6
CDR3 protein: CSARTSGRVPYNEQFF; CDR3 DNA: TGCAGTGCTAGGACTAGCGGGAGGGTACCCTACAATGAGCAGTTCTTC; clone size: .; V gene: TRBV20-1; D gene: TRBD2; CDR3 length: 16; J gene: TRBJ2-1
CDR3 protein: CASNGGGVPYNEQFF; CDR3 DNA: TGCGCCAGCAACGGCGGGGGGGTGCCCTACAATGAGCAGTTCTTC; clone size: few; V gene: TRBV5-1; D gene: TRBD2; CDR3 length: 15; J gene: TRBJ2-1
CDR3 protein: CASSVQGGSTDTQYF; CDR3 DNA: TGTGCCAGCAGCGTACAGGGTGGGAGCACAGATACGCAGTATTTT; clone size: few; V gene: TRBV9; D gene: .; CDR3 length: 15; J gene: TRBJ2-3
CDR3 protein: CASQDRVYEQYF; CDR3 DNA: TGTGCCAGTCAGGACAGGGTCTACGAGCAGTACTTC; clone size: .; V gene: TRBV11-2; D gene: TRBD1; CDR3 length: 12; J gene: TRBJ2-7
CDR3 protein: CASTLTRRETQYF; CDR3 DNA: TGTGCCAGCACCCTGACTAGACGAGAGACCCAGTACTTC; clone size: few; V gene: TRBV6-6; D gene: .; CDR3 length: 13; J gene: TRBJ2-5
CDR3 protein: CSARDLAGTDTQYF; CDR3 DNA: TGCAGTGCTAGAGATCTAGCGGGCACAGATACGCAGTATTTT; clone size: .; V gene: TRBV20-1; D gene: TRBD2; CDR3 length: 14; J gene: TRBJ2-3
CDR3 protein: CASSEIEGGYTF; CDR3 DNA: TGCGCCAGCAGTGAGATCGAGGGGGGCTACACCTTC; clone size: many; V gene: TRBV10-2; D gene: .; CDR3 length: 12; J gene: TRBJ1-2
CDR3 protein: CAWSISTSSNEQFF; CDR3 DNA: TGTGCCTGGAGTATTTCAACTAGTTCCAATGAGCAGTTCTTC; clone size: .; V gene: TRBV30; D gene: .; CDR3 length: 14; J gene: TRBJ2-1
CDR3 protein: CASSKDGTEETQYF; CDR3 DNA: TGTGCCAGCAGCAAGGACGGGACGGAAGAGACCCAGTACTTC; clone size: .; V gene: TRBV12-3/TRBV12-4; D gene: .; CDR3 length: 14; J gene: TRBJ2-5
CDR3 protein: CASSLLGLEGTQYF; CDR3 DNA: TGTGCCAGCAGCTTATTGGGACTGGAGGGGACCCAGTACTTC; clone size: .; V gene: TRBV7-2; D gene: .; CDR3 length: 14; J gene: TRBJ2-5
CDR3 protein: CASSVEVRRWNEQYF; CDR3 DNA: TGTGCCAGCAGCGTAGAGGTCCGGCGATGGAATGAGCAGTACTTC; clone size: .; V gene: TRBV9; D gene: .; CDR3 length: 15; J gene: TRBJ2-5
CDR3 protein: CAISESRNGANVLTF; CDR3 DNA: TGTGCCATCAGTGAGTCACGTAATGGGGCCAACGTCCTGACTTTC; clone size: .; V gene: TRBV10-3; D gene: .; CDR3 length: 15; J gene: TRBJ2-6
CDR3 protein: CASRGTGTGSGANVLTF; CDR3 DNA: TGTGCCAGCAGGGGGACAGGGACAGGCTCTGGGGCCAACGTCCTGACTTTC; clone size: .; V gene: TRBV6-6; D gene: TRBD1; CDR3 length: 17; J gene: TRBJ2-6
CDR3 protein: CSVPRGGTSYNEQFF; CDR3 DNA: TGCAGTGTCCCGAGGGGGGGGACCAGCTACAATGAGCAGTTCTTC; clone size: .; V gene: TRBV20-1; D gene: .; CDR3 length: 15; J gene: TRBJ2-1
CDR3 protein: CASSGGALSGYNEQFF; CDR3 DNA: TGTGCCAGCAGCGGGGGGGCTTTATCCGGTTACAATGAGCAGTTCTTC; clone size: .; V gene: TRBV7-9; D gene: .; CDR3 length: 16; J gene: TRBJ2-1
CDR3 protein: CAWGGQETQYF; CDR3 DNA: TGTGCCTGGGGGGGGCAAGAGACCCAGTACTTC; clone size: .; V gene: TRBV30; D gene: .; CDR3 length: 11; J gene: TRBJ2-5
CDR3 protein: CASSSPSGTSKNEQFF; CDR3 DNA: TGTGCCAGCAGCTCACCCTCCGGGACTAGCAAGAATGAGCAGTTCTTC; clone size: .; V gene: TRBV9; D gene: TRBD2; CDR3 length: 16; J gene: TRBJ2-1
CDR3 protein: CASRQSSLNTEAFF; CDR3 DNA: TGCGCCTCCCGACAGTCCAGTCTGAACACTGAAGCTTTCTTT; clone size: .; V gene: TRBV5-1; D gene: .; CDR3 length: 14; J gene: TRBJ1-1
CDR3 protein: CNASKDSYNEQFF; CDR3 DNA: TGCAATGCTAGTAAGGACTCCTACAATGAGCAGTTCTTC; clone size: .; V gene: TRBV20-1; D gene: .; CDR3 length: 13; J gene: TRBJ2-1
CDR3 protein: CASSFQGFYEQYF; CDR3 DNA: TGTGCCAGCAGTTTCCAGGGATTCTACGAGCAGTACTTC; clone size: .; V gene: TRBV27; D gene: .; CDR3 length: 13; J gene: TRBJ2-7
CDR3 protein: CASSQNRDSHYQETQYF; CDR3 DNA: TGTGCCAGCAGCCAGAACCGGGACTCGCACTATCAAGAGACCCAGTACTTC; clone size: .; V gene: TRBV3-1; D gene: .; CDR3 length: 17; J gene: TRBJ2-5
CDR3 protein: CSARDIRGVYEQYF; CDR3 DNA: TGCAGTGCTAGAGATATTCGAGGGGTCTACGAGCAGTACTTC; clone size: few; V gene: TRBV20-1; D gene: .; CDR3 length: 14; J gene: TRBJ2-7
CDR3 protein: CSVEGNGLGYTF; CDR3 DNA: TGCAGCGTGGAGGGTAATGGACTTGGCTACACCTTC; clone size: .; V gene: TRBV29-1; D gene: .; CDR3 length: 12; J gene: TRBJ1-2
CDR3 protein: CASSNFGQEGTQYF; CDR3 DNA: TGTGCCAGCAGCAACTTTGGACAGGAAGGGACCCAGTACTTC; clone size: .; V gene: TRBV7-9; D gene: TRBD1; CDR3 length: 14; J gene: TRBJ2-5
CDR3 protein: CASRTSGNFKKETQYF; CDR3 DNA: TGTGCCAGCAGGACTAGCGGGAATTTTAAAAAAGAGACCCAGTACTTC; clone size: .; V gene: TRBV11-2; D gene: TRBD2; CDR3 length: 16; J gene: TRBJ2-5
CDR3 protein: CSASRQNYGYTF; CDR3 DNA: TGCAGTGCTAGTAGGCAGAACTATGGCTACACCTTC; clone size: many; V gene: TRBV20-1; D gene: .; CDR3 length: 12; J gene: TRBJ1-2
CDR3 protein: CSAYRGSGANVLTF; CDR3 DNA: TGCAGTGCTTACAGGGGATCCGGGGCCAACGTCCTGACTTTC; clone size: few; V gene: TRBV20-1; D gene: TRBD1; CDR3 length: 14; J gene: TRBJ2-6
CDR3 protein: CASSLAAQGGLYTF; CDR3 DNA: TGCGCCAGCAGCTTGGCGGCGCAGGGCGGCCTCTACACCTTC; clone size: few; V gene: TRBV5-1; D gene: .; CDR3 length: 14; J gene: TRBJ1-2
CDR3 protein: CASSLGSAGGLQETQYF; CDR3 DNA: TGTGCCAGCAGCTTAGGATCGGCAGGGGGGCTCCAAGAGACCCAGTACTTC; clone size: .; V gene: TRBV7-9; D gene: .; CDR3 length: 17; J gene: TRBJ2-5
CDR3 protein: CASSFEGGRETQYF; CDR3 DNA: TGTGCCAGCAGTTTCGAGGGAGGGCGCGAGACCCAGTACTTC; clone size: few; V gene: TRBV28; D gene: TRBD2; CDR3 length: 14; J gene: TRBJ2-5
CDR3 protein: CAISDSGIEKLFF; CDR3 DNA: TGTGCCATCAGTGACTCGGGGATTGAAAAACTGTTTTTT; clone size: few; V gene: TRBV10-3; D gene: .; CDR3 length: 13; J gene: TRBJ1-4
CDR3 protein: CATSRGVAGYSNEQFF; CDR3 DNA: TGTGCCACCAGCAGAGGGGTAGCGGGCTATTCCAATGAGCAGTTCTTC; clone size: few; V gene: TRBV15; D gene: TRBD2; CDR3 length: 16; J gene: TRBJ2-1
CDR3 protein: CSASQSQETQYF; CDR3 DNA: TGCAGTGCGTCGCAGTCCCAAGAGACCCAGTACTTC; clone size: .; V gene: TRBV20-1; D gene: .; CDR3 length: 12; J gene: TRBJ2-5
CDR3 protein: CASSLDYYSYEQYF; CDR3 DNA: TGTGCCAGCAGCTTAGATTACTACTCCTACGAGCAGTACTTC; clone size: .; V gene: TRBV7-2; D gene: .; CDR3 length: 14; J gene: TRBJ2-7
CDR3 protein: CASSLGAHLSYEQYF; CDR3 DNA: TGTGCCAGCAGCTTGGGGGCCCACCTGTCCTACGAGCAGTACTTC; clone size: many; V gene: TRBV5-5; D gene: .; CDR3 length: 15; J gene: TRBJ2-7
CDR3 protein: CSVAGRGIGRQETQYF; CDR3 DNA: TGCAGCGTTGCAGGCAGGGGGATCGGGAGGCAAGAGACCCAGTACTTC; clone size: .; V gene: TRBV29-1; D gene: .; CDR3 length: 16; J gene: TRBJ2-5
CDR3 protein: CASSLGTGNHNEQFF; CDR3 DNA: TGTGCCAGCAGTCTCGGGACAGGTAATCACAATGAGCAGTTCTTC; clone size: once; V gene: TRBV12-3/TRBV12-4; D gene: TRBD1; CDR3 length: 15; J gene: TRBJ2-1
CDR3 protein: CASSQASVRVDTEAFF; CDR3 DNA: TGTGCCAGCAGCCAAGCTAGTGTCAGGGTAGACACTGAAGCTTTCTTT; clone size: few; V gene: TRBV3-1; D gene: .; CDR3 length: 16; J gene: TRBJ1-1
CDR3 protein: CASGPGGAGGYTF; CDR3 DNA: TGTGCCAGCGGCCCAGGGGGAGCGGGAGGCTACACCTTC; clone size: .; V gene: TRBV27; D gene: TRBD1; CDR3 length: 13; J gene: TRBJ1-2
CDR3 protein: CASSSSLGGMTQYF; CDR3 DNA: TGTGCCAGCAGCTCGTCCCTGGGCGGTATGACCCAGTACTTC; clone size: .; V gene: TRBV7-9; D gene: .; CDR3 length: 14; J gene: TRBJ2-5
CDR3 protein: CASSPPQGMNTEAFF; CDR3 DNA: TGTGCCAGCAGCCCCCCCCAGGGTATGAACACTGAAGCTTTCTTT; clone size: few; V gene: TRBV11-1; D gene: .; CDR3 length: 15; J gene: TRBJ1-1
CDR3 protein: CASSFGGFVDEQFF; CDR3 DNA: TGTGCCAGCAGTTTCGGAGGGTTCGTCGATGAGCAGTTCTTC; clone size: .; V gene: TRBV12-3/TRBV12-4; D gene: .; CDR3 length: 14; J gene: TRBJ2-1
CDR3 protein: CASSSGHSNEKLFF; CDR3 DNA: TGTGCCAGCAGCTCGGGACACTCAAATGAAAAACTGTTTTTT; clone size: .; V gene: TRBV13; D gene: .; CDR3 length: 14; J gene: TRBJ1-4
CDR3 protein: CASSHGGTNEKLFF; CDR3 DNA: TGTGCCAGCAGCCACGGGGGGACTAATGAAAAACTGTTTTTT; clone size: .; V gene: TRBV7-8; D gene: .; CDR3 length: 14; J gene: TRBJ1-4
CDR3 protein: CSAPKAGGATYEQYF; CDR3 DNA: TGCAGTGCCCCGAAAGCGGGGGGGGCCACCTACGAGCAGTACTTC; clone size: few; V gene: TRBV20-1; D gene: TRBD2; CDR3 length: 15; J gene: TRBJ2-7
CDR3 protein: CASSSTLRDSTNQPQHF; CDR3 DNA: TGTGCCAGCAGCTCGACGCTAAGGGACAGTACCAATCAGCCCCAGCATTTT; clone size: .; V gene: TRBV5-5; D gene: TRBD1; CDR3 length: 17; J gene: TRBJ1-5
CDR3 protein: CASSLERGVPPYEQYF; CDR3 DNA: TGTGCCAGCAGTTTAGAGCGAGGGGTCCCCCCCTACGAGCAGTACTTC; clone size: few; V gene: TRBV27; D gene: .; CDR3 length: 16; J gene: TRBJ2-7
CDR3 protein: CASSLVKAGGHDEQFF; CDR3 DNA: TGTGCCAGCAGTTTAGTCAAAGCGGGGGGGCACGATGAGCAGTTCTTC; clone size: few; V gene: TRBV27; D gene: TRBD2; CDR3 length: 16; J gene: TRBJ2-1
CDR3 protein: CASSSSDRGQLYGYTF; CDR3 DNA: .; clone size: .; V gene: TRBV6-6; D gene: .; CDR3 length: 16; J gene: TRBJ1-2
CDR3 protein: CASSEGTGGNNEQFF; CDR3 DNA: TGTGCCAGCAGTGAGGGGACAGGGGGAAACAATGAGCAGTTCTTC; clone size: once; V gene: TRBV6-1; D gene: TRBD1; CDR3 length: 15; J gene: TRBJ2-1
CDR3 protein: CASSYGSSGPHYNEQFF; CDR3 DNA: TGTGCCAGCAGTTACGGGTCTAGCGGGCCCCACTACAATGAGCAGTTCTTC; clone size: .; V gene: TRBV6-6; D gene: TRBD2; CDR3 length: 17; J gene: TRBJ2-1